The T cell receptor beta chain described here comes from a study of cytomegalovirus exposure and HLA in healthy donors. Overall study: The 550 to 700 first-cohort repertoires and the 95 to 150 validation repertoires shared the same platform, a later analysis reported.

Germline CDR1 and CDR2: SGHTA and FQGNSA. Trimming took 4 bases from V and 1 from J; bases not matched to a gene: 6. The CDR3 runs to 16 residues. Clones were sequenced by immunoSEQ multiplex PCR, and TCRdb holds only the in-frame ones, with some missing. The sample has 45,000 to 65,000 clones; 93% are singletons. Comment on this clone: What it binds is not known.

General study points: According to a subsequent analysis, TCR clusters identified in the first cohort showed a tendency to co-occur across the roughly 110 validation repertoires. Among the CMV-associated chains, three were confirmed in vitro as specific for CMV antigens. Investigators reported under 200 TCR beta chains as tied to cytomegalovirus.

The J gene is TRBJ2-7, the V gene TRBV7-2; 11 nucleotides match TRBD2. The specimen sequenced was PBMCs. The TCR was taken from a woman between 18 and 29 years old in good health and CMV-seropositive. CDR3 region: CASSSPGTSGSYEQYF. CDR3 in DNA: TGTGCCAGCAGCTCCCCTGGGACTAGCGGTTCCTACGAGCAGTACTTC.